These T cell receptor beta chains were read from a single sample in a study of Graves' ophthalmopathy and Graves' hyperthyroidism. TCRdb called the multiplex PCR reads again in MiXCR, with one record for every CDR3 protein. Found here are about 390,000 distinct CDR3 sequences, about 16% of them singletons; the top ten hold around 6.6%. The sequenced material came from peripheral blood. Receptor source: a woman aged 18 to 35 with stable Graves' hyperthyroidism. Both conserved end residues are part of each CDR3. The D gene is left open where the match is weak. Some rows have no size entry. The others give once, few or many, or a class for an expanded clone.

d_gene	abundance	j_gene	v_gene	CDR3nt	CDR3aa
NA	many	TRBJ2-7	TRBV5-1	TGCGCCAGCAGCTTGGCAAGTGGGGGCTACTACGAGCAGTACTTC	CASSLASGGYYEQYF
NA	NA	TRBJ2-5	TRBV3-1	TGTGCCAGCAGCCAAGAAAGCGCTACCCAAGAGACCCAGTACTTC	CASSQESATQETQYF
NA	many	TRBJ1-1	TRBV6-2/TRBV6-3	TGTGCCAGCAGTGGATTCACTGAAGCTTTCTTT	CASSGFTEAFF
NA	many	TRBJ2-5	TRBV24-1	TGTGCCACCAGTGATTGGGCAGACCAAGAGACCCAGTACTTC	CATSDWADQETQYF
TRBD1	many	TRBJ1-2	TRBV11-2	TGTGCCAGCAGTCGGATTAGGGACAGGGGACTATATGGCTACACCTTC	CASSRIRDRGLYGYTF
NA	many	TRBJ1-5	TRBV19	TGTGCCAGTAGCCCACAGCTCATGCAGCCCCAGCATTTT	CASSPQLMQPQHF
NA	many	TRBJ1-1	TRBV6-5	TGTGCCAGCAGTTACGGTGGGGGTTCTGAAGCTTTCTTT	CASSYGGGSEAFF
NA	many	TRBJ1-1	TRBV4-2	TGTGCCAGCAGCCAAGATATTGGGAAGAACACTGAAGCTTTCTTT	CASSQDIGKNTEAFF
TRBD1	many	TRBJ1-6	TRBV14	TGTGCCAGCAGCCAACGGACAGGAAGGGGGGCACCCCTCCACTTT	CASSQRTGRGAPLHF
NA	many	TRBJ1-3	TRBV4-1	TGCGCCAGCAGCCGGTCGGACAGAGGCCTAAACACCATATATTTT	CASSRSDRGLNTIYF
NA	many	TRBJ1-2	TRBV12-3/TRBV12-4	TGTGCCAGCAGTTTCAGTGCTAACTATGGCTACACCTTC	CASSFSANYGYTF